This entry lists 7 T cell receptor beta chains sequenced from one sample in a study of regulatory T cells in long-lasting Graves disease. CDR3-region Arm-PCR and iRepertoire HTBI primers produced the TCR beta libraries. TCRdb redid the calling of the multiplex PCR reads with MiXCR, one entry per CDR3 protein. The sample consists of roughly 350,000 distinct CDR3 sequences, 15% to 20% of them appearing once. Time point here: newly diagnosed GD, antithyroid drugs for less than 3 months. The TCR library used RNA extracted from PBMCs. The sample also formed part of further work on T cells in Graves' hyperthyroidism and ophthalmopathy.

Sequenced here: peripheral blood mononuclear cells (PBMCs), sampled at new diagnosis, from a patient treated with antithyroid drugs. The origin of the receptors is a woman aged 18-29 years with Graves disease.

This clonotype was found many times. The gene calls are TRBV12-3 or TRBV12-4 and TRBJ2-7, with TRBD2 identical over 7 bases. The length of the CDR3 is 17 residues. The V and J ends lost 7 bases and 0 bases, in that order; junction bases with no gene match: 15. The DNA for the CDR3 is TGTGCCAGCACCCCCCCGGTGGCTAGCGGACACTCCTACGAGCAGTACTTC. The encoded protein is CASTPPVASGHSYEQYF.

Of note for this clonotype: This clone may be a read error of a much larger clone one base away. The V gene is TRBV4-2, the J gene TRBJ2-3; unclear D gene. The V end was cut by 1 base, the J end by 2 bases, with 10 bases between. The germline gives CDR1 LGHNA, CDR2 YNFKEQ. The CDR3 loop spans 15 amino acids. The DNA of the CDR3 is TGTGCCAGCAGCCAAGGTCCAGTACCCACAGATACGCAGTATTTT. As protein: CASSQGPVPTDTQYF.

This clonotype was seen at least ten times. The genes are TRBV18 and TRBJ2-2, with unresolved D. Per germline, CDR1 KGHSH and CDR2 LQKENI. CDR3 length: 13 residues. Between the trimmed V and J ends, which lost 2 bases and 0 bases, there was a span of 1 base. The CDR3 is CASSPSNTGELFF. In nucleotides, the CDR3 is TGTGCCAGCTCACCATCGAACACCGGGGAGCTGTTTTTT.

This clonotype was counted between two and nine times. The chain joins TRBV20-1 to TRBJ2-4; D perhaps matches TRBD2 (6 bases). V gave up 6 bases and J gave up 1 base, with 16 bases separating them. The length of the CDR3 is 15 residues. Germline CDR1 is DFQATT and CDR2 is SNEGSKA (reference sequence). CDR3: CSATVRSGAKNIQYF. Written as DNA, the CDR3 is TGCAGTGCAACCGTTCGAAGCGGGGCCAAAAACATTCAGTACTTC.

The chain combines TRBV27 with TRBJ2-3, with a weak D call TRBD2 (6 bases). The ends were cut back, 8 bases at V and 2 bases at J, with 11 bases in the middle. The CDR3 spans 13 residues. Germline loops: CDR1 MNHEY, CDR2 SMNVEV (reference sequence). The CDR3 loop is CASFGGVTDTQYF. CDR3 nucleotide sequence: TGTGCCAGCTTCGGGGGTGTCACAGATACGCAGTATTTT.

Comments on this clonotype: Relative to the germline gene, one junction end is altered; a read error may explain this. The chain employs TRBV7-6 and TRBJ2-1; 8 bases agree with TRBD2. The length of the CDR3 is 12 residues. The germline gives CDR1 SGHVS, CDR2 FNYEAQ. CDR3 sequence reads: CAGRGLANEQFF. DNA of the CDR3: TGTGCCGGCAGAGGACTAGCAAATGAGCAGTTCTTC.

This clonotype was counted ten times or more. V usage is TRBV18 and J usage is TRBJ1-5; D gene unclear. Germline CDR1 and CDR2: KGHSH and LQKENI. The CDR3 spans 14 residues. Between the trimmed V and J ends, which lost 5 bases and 3 bases, there was a span of 11 bases. CDR3 DNA: TGTGCCAGCTCAGCACTACCAGTCAATCAGCCCCAGCATTTT. It codes for CASSALPVNQPQHF.